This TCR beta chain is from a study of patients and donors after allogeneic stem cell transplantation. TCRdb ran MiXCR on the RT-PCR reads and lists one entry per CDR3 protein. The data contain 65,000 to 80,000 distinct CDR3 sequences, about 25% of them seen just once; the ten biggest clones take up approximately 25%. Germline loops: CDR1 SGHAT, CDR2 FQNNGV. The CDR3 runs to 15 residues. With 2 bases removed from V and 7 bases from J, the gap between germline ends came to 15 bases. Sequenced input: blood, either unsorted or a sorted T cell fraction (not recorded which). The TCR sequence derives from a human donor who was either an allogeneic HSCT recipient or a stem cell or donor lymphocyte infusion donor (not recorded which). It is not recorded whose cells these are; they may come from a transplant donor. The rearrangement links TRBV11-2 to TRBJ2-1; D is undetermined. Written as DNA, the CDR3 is TGTGCCAGCAGCTTAATAGTAGGTGTAACGAATGAGCAGTTCTTC. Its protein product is CASSLIVGVTNEQFF.